This entry concerns a single T cell receptor (beta chain). Profiling relied on immunoSEQ multiplex PCR, and the TCRdb table lists in-frame clones only, not all of them. Of roughly 660,000 clones listed, roughly 91% are singletons. The data were taken from a study of shared clonotypes between healthy human individuals. The CDR3 is 15 amino acids. The germline CDR1 and CDR2 sequences are LGHNA and YSLEER. Losses at the gene ends were 4 bases for V and 0 bases for J; bases not matched to a gene: 5. The receptor's source is a man between 18 and 35 years old in good health. Some clones in this sample may be carry-over from other donors' samples. The chain recombines TRBV4-3 with TRBJ1-2, with 7 bases fitting TRBD1. Sequencing was carried out using memory CD8+ T cells from PBMCs. Described subset: CD45RO+ cells pooled with CCR7-negative TemRA cells. The CDR3 spells CASSLRDSTNYGYTF. CDR3 in DNA: TGCGCCAGCAGCCTGCGGGACAGCACTAACTATGGCTACACCTTC.